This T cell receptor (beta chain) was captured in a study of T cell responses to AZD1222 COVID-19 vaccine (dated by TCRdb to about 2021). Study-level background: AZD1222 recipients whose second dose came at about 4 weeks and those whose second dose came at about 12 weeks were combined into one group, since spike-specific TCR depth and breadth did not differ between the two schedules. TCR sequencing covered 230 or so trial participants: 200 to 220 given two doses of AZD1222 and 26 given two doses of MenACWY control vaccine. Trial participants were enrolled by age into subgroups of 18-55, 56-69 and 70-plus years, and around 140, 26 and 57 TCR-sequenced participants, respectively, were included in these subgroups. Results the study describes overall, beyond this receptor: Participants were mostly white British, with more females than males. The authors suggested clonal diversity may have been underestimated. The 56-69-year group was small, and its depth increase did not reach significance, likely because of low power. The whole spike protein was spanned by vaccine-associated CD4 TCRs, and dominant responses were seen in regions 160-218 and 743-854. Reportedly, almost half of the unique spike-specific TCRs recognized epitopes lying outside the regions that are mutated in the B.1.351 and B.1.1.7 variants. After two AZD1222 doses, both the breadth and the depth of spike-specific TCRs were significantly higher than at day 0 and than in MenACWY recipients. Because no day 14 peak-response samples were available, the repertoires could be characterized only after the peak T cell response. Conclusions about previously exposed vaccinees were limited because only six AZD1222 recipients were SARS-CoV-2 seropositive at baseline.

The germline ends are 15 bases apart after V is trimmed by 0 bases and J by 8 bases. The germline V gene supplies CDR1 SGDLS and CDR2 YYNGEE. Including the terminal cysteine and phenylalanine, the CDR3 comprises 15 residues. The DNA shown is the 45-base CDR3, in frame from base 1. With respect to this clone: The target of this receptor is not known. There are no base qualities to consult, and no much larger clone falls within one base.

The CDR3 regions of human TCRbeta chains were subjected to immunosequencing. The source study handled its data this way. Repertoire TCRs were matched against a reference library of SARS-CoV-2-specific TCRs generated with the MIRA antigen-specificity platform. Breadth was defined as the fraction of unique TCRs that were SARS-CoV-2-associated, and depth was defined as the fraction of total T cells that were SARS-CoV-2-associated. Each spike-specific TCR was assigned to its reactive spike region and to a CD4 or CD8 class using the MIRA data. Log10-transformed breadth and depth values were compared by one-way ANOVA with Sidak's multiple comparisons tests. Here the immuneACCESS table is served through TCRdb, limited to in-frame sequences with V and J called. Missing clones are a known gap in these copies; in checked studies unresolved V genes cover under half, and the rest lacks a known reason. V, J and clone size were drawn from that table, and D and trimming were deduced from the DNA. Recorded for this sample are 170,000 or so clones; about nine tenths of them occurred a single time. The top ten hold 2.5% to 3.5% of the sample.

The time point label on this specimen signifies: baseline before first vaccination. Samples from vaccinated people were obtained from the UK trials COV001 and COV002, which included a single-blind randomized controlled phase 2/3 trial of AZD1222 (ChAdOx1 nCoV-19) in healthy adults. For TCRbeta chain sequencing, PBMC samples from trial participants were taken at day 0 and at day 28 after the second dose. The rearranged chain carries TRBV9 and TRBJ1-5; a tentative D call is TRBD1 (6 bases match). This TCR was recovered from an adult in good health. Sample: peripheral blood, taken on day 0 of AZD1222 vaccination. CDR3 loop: CASSVANRAPKPQHF. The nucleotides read TGTGCCAGCAGCGTAGCGAACAGGGCCCCGAAGCCCCAGCATTTT.